One and the same sample provided the 10 T cell receptor beta chains below, sequenced in a study of OX40 agonist ivuxolimab in advanced cancers. The protocol was immunoSEQ multiplex PCR, while the TCRdb copy is restricted to in-frame clones and leaves out a portion. The sample includes about 96,000 clones, about nine tenths seen only once; the top ten take under 2%. Sequences were derived from CD4+ or CD8+ T cells sorted from blood, sampled in a trial of the OX40 agonist ivuxolimab. The receptors here all came from an adult with an advanced solid tumor such as melanoma, head and neck, liver or kidney cancer.

The V and J genes are TRBV9 and TRBJ2-1, with 9 nucleotides matching TRBD2. This CDR3 has 18 residues. With 3 bases clipped from V and 9 bases from J, the junction kept 19 bases outside the gene matches. CDR1 and CDR2 (germline): SGDLS, YYNGEE. CDR3 DNA: TGTGCCAGCAGCGAGGGATCGGGTAGCGGGAGTCGTTTTGGTGAGCAGTTCTTC. Translating it yields CASSEGSGSGSRFGEQFF.

The V and J genes are TRBV19 and TRBJ1-3; D is unclear. Trimming pared 5 bases from V and 0 bases from J, leaving 11 bases between. The length of the CDR3 is 15 residues. CDR1 and CDR2 (germline): LNHDA, SQIVND (reference sequence). Here the CDR3 DNA reads TGTGCCAGTAGTCTCTTGTTGGTCTCTGGAAACACCATATATTTT. Translated, it gives CASSLLLVSGNTIYF.

The chain has TRBV19 and TRBJ2-1; 7 bases align to TRBD2. The CDR3 covers 16 residues. The V segment lost 6 bases and the J segment 5 bases; nucleotides outside the gene matches: 13. CDR1 LNHDA and CDR2 SQIVND come from the germline V gene (reference sequence). CDR3 DNA: TGTGCCAGTAGAACCCAAGGGAGGGCTGGGGACAATGAGCAGTTCTTC. Translating gives CASRTQGRAGDNEQFF.

This chain connects TRBV4-1 to TRBJ2-5; tentatively, D is TRBD2 (6 bases). The CDR3 has 13 amino acids. Per germline, CDR1 MGHRA and CDR2 YSYEKL. Trimming pared 0 bases from V and 7 bases from J, leaving 9 bases between. CDR3 sequence: CASSQDIGGTQYF. The CDR3 DNA is TGCGCCAGCAGCCAAGATATCGGGGGGACCCAGTACTTC.

This clone showed up just a few times. J is TRBJ2-5 and V is TRBV18; D gene ambiguous. V lost 2 bases and J 0 bases, leaving 1 base between the germline ends. Germline V gene lookup returns CDR1 KGHSH and CDR2 LQKENI. The CDR3 runs to 12 residues. CDR3 loop: CASSPNQETQYF. The DNA of the CDR3 is TGTGCCAGCTCACCAAACCAAGAGACCCAGTACTTC.

This clone was found once. This rearrangement joins TRBV4-1 to TRBJ2-6, with TRBD2 matching over 7 bases. CDR3 length equals 16 residues. The ends lost 4 bases at V and 3 bases at J; junction bases unmatched: 6. CDR1 and CDR2 from the germline V gene are MGHRA and YSYEKL. The CDR3 coding sequence is TGCGCCAGCAGCCTCGCCCCGGGGGGTGGGGCCAACGTCCTGACTTTC. Its protein is CASSLAPGGGANVLTF.

This clone was seen only a few times. This chain joins TRBV6-6 and TRBJ1-5; tentative D call: TRBD1 (6 bases). Germline V gene sequence: CDR1 MNHNY, CDR2 SVGAGI (reference sequence). V lost 5 bases to trimming and J lost 3 bases, with 8 bases between them. There are 13 residues in the CDR3. The CDR3 DNA is TGTGCCAGCAGTCGACAGGACAATCAGCCCCAGCATTTT. Encoded protein: CASSRQDNQPQHF.

This clone was seen a single time. The rearrangement joins TRBV4-3 to TRBJ1-2, with D tentatively TRBD1 (5 bases). This CDR3 comprises 15 residues. The V and J ends lost 0 bases and 7 bases respectively, with 15 bases between them. Germline CDR1 reads LGHNA; CDR2 reads YSLEER. The CDR3 sequence is CASSQELGAGSGYTF. In DNA, the CDR3 is TGCGCCAGCAGCCAAGAGCTGGGAGCAGGGAGTGGCTACACCTTC.

This clone turned up a few times. In DNA form, the CDR3 reads TGTGCCATCAGTTTGGACTACTCGGAGACCCAGTACTTC. Translated, it gives CAISLDYSETQYF. V is TRBV10-3 and J is TRBJ2-5, with a tentative D call TRBD2 (6 bases). There are 13 residues in the CDR3. Germline assignment: CDR1 ENHRY and CDR2 SYGVKD. V was cut by 5 bases and J by 5 bases, with 12 bases left in between.

The chain carries TRBV10-3 and TRBJ2-5; either TRBD1 or TRBD2 may fit D (5 bases each). V was pared by 4 bases and J by 3 bases, with 12 bases between. The V gene's germline CDR1 is ENHRY and CDR2 SYGVKD. The CDR3 has 14 amino acids. CDR3 DNA sequence: TGTGCCATCAGTGTTAAGGGGCGGGAAGAGACCCAGTACTTC. Residues: CAISVKGREETQYF.